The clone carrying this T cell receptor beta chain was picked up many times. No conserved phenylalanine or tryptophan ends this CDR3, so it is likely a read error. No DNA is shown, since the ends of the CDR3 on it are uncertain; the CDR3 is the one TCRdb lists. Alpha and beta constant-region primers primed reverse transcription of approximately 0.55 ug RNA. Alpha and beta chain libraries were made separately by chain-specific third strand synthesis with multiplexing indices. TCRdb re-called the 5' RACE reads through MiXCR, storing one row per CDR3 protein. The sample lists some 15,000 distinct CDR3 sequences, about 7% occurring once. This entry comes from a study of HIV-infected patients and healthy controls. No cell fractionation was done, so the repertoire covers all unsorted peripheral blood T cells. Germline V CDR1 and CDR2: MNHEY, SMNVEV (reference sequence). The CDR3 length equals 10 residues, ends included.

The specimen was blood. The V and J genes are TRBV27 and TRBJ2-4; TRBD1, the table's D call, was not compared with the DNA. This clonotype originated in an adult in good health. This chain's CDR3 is CASTRRRGRL.